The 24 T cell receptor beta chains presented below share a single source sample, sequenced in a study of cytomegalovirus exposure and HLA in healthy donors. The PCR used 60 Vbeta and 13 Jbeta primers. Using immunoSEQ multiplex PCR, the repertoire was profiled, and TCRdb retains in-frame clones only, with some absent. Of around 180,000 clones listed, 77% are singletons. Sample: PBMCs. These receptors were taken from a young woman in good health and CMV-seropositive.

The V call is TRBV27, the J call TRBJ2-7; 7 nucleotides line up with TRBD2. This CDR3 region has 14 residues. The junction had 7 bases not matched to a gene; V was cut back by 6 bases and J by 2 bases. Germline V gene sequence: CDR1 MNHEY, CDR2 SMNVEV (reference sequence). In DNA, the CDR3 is TGTGCCAGCAGCCTGGGGGGGATCGCCTACGAGCAGTACTTC. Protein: CASSLGGIAYEQYF.

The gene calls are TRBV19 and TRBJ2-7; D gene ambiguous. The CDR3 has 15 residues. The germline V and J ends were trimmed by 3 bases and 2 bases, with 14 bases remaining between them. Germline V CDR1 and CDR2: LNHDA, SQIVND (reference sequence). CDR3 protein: CASSMGRRPPYEQYF. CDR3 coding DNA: TGTGCCAGTAGTATGGGCAGAAGACCCCCCTACGAGCAGTACTTC. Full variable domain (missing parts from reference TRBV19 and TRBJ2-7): DGGITQSPKYLFRKEGQNVTLSCEQNLNHDAMYWYRQDPGQGLRLIYYSQIVNDFQKGDIAEGYSVSREKKESFPLTVTSAQKNPTAFYLCASSMGRRPPYEQYFGPGTRLTVT.

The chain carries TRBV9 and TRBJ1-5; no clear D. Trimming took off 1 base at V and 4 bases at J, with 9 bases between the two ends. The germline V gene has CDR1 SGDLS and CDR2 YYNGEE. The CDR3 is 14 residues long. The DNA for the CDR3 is TGTGCCAGCAGCGTATCGTCCGGGAATCAGCCCCAGCATTTT. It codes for CASSVSSGNQPQHF.

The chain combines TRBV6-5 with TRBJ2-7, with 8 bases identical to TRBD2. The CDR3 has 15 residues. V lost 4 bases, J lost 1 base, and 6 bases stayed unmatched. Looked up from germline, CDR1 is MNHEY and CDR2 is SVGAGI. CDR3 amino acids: CASSFRREASYEQYF. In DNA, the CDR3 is TGTGCCAGCAGTTTCCGGCGGGAGGCTTCCTACGAGCAGTACTTC.

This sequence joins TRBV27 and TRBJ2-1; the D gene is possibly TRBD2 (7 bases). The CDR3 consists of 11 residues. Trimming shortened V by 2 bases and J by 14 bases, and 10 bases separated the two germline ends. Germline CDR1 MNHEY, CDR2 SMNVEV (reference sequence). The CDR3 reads CASSLRGREFF. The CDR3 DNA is TGTGCCAGCAGTTTAAGGGGGAGGGAGTTCTTC.

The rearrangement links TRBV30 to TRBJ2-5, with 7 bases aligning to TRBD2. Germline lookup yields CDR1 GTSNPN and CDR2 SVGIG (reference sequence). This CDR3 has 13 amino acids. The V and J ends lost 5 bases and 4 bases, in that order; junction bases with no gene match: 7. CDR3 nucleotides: TGTGCCTGGGGCCGGGGGGATGCAGAGACCCAGTACTTC. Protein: CAWGRGDAETQYF. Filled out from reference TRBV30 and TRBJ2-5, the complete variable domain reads SQTIHQWPATLVQPVGSPLSLECTVEGTSNPNLYWYRQAAGRGLQLLFYSVGIGQISSEVPQNLSASRPQDRQFILSSKKLLLSDSGFYLCAWGRGDAETQYFGPGTRLLVL.

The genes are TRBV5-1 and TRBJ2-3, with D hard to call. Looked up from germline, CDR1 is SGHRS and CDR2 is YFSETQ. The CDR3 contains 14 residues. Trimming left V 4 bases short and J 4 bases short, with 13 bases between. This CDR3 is CASSLPPISDTQYF. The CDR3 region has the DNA TGCGCCAGCAGCCTTCCCCCTATCTCAGATACGCAGTATTTT.

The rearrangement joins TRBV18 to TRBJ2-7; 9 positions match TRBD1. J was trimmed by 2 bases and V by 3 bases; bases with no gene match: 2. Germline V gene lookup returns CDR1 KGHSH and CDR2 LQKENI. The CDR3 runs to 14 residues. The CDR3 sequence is CASSPGTGTYEQYF. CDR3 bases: TGTGCCAGCTCACCTGGGACAGGGACCTACGAGCAGTACTTC.

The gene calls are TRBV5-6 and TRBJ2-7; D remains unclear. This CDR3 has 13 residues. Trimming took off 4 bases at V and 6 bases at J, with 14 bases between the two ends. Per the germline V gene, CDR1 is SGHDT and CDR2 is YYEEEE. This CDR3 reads CASSPPEASEQYF. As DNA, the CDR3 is TGTGCCAGCAGCCCACCCGAAGCGAGCGAGCAGTACTTC.

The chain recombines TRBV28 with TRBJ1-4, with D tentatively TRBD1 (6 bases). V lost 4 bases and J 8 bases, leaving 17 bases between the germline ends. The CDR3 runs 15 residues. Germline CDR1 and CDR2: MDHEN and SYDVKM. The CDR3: CASSSQGQILEKLFF. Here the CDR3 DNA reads TGTGCCAGCAGTTCACAAGGACAGATCCTGGAAAAACTGTTTTTT.

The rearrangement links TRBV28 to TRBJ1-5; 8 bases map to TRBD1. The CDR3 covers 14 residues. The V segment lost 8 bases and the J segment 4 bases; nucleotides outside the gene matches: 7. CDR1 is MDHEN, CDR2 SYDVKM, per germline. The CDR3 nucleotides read TGTGCCAGCTCGCAGGGGGCCAGAAATCAGCCCCAGCATTTT. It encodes CASSQGARNQPQHF.

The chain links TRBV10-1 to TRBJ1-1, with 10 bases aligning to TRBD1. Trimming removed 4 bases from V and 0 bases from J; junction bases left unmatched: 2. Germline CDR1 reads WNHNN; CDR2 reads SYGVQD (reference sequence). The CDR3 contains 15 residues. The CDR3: CASSGDRGLNTEAFF. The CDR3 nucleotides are TGCGCCAGCAGTGGGGACAGGGGTCTGAACACTGAAGCTTTCTTT.

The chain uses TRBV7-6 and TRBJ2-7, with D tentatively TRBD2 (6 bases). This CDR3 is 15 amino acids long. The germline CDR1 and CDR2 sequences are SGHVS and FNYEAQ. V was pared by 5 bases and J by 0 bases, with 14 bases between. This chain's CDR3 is CASSGGGTSSYEQYF. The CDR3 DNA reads TGTGCCAGCAGCGGGGGAGGCACTAGCTCCTACGAGCAGTACTTC.

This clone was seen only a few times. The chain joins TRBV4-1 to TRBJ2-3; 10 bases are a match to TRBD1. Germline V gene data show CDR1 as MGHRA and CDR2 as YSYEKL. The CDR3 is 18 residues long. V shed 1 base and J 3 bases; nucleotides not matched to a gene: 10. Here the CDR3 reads CASSQGIVGTGVTDTQYF. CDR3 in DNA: TGCGCCAGCAGCCAAGGAATCGTCGGGACAGGGGTGACAGATACGCAGTATTTT.

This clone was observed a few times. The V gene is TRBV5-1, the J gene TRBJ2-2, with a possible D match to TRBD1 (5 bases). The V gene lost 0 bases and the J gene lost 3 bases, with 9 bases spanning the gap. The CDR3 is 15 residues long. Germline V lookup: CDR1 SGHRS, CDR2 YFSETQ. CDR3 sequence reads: CASSLARADTGELFF. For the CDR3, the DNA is TGCGCCAGCAGCTTGGCCAGGGCAGACACCGGGGAGCTGTTTTTT.

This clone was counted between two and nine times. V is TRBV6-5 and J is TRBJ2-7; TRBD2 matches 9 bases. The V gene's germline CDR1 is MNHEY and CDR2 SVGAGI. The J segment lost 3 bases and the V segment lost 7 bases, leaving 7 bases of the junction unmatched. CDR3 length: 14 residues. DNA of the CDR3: TGTGCCAGCACTCGCGGGACTAGCCTCTACGAGCAGTACTTC. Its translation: CASTRGTSLYEQYF.

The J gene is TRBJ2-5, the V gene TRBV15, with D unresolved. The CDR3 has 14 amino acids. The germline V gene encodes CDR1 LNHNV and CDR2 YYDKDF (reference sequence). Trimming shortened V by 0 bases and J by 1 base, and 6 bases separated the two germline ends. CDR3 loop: CATSRDTAQETQYF. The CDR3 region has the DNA TGTGCCACCAGCAGAGATACAGCCCAAGAGACCCAGTACTTC.

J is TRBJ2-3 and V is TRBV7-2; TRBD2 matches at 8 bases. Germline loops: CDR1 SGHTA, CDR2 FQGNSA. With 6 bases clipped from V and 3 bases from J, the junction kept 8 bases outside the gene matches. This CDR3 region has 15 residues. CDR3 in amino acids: CASSTSGLVTDTQYF. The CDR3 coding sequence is TGTGCCAGCAGTACTAGCGGCCTCGTGACAGATACGCAGTATTTT.

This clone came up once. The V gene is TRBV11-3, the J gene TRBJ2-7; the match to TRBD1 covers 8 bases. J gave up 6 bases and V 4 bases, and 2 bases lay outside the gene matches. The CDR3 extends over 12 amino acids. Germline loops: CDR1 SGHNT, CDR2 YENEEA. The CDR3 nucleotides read TGTGCCAGCAGCTCCGGACAGGGCGAGCAGTACTTC. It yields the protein CASSSGQGEQYF.

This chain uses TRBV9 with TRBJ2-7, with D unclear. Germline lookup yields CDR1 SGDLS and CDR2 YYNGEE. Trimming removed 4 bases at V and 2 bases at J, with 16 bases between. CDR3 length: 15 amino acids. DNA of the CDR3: TGTGCCAGCAGCCCAGTTAATAACGGAGCCTACGAGCAGTACTTC. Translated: CASSPVNNGAYEQYF.

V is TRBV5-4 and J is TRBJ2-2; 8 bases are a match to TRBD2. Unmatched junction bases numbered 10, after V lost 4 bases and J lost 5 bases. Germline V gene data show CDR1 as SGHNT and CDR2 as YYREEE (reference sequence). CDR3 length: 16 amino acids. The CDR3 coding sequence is TGTGCCAGCAGCCTAAAAGCGGGAGTAAATACCGGGGAGCTGTTTTTT. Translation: CASSLKAGVNTGELFF.

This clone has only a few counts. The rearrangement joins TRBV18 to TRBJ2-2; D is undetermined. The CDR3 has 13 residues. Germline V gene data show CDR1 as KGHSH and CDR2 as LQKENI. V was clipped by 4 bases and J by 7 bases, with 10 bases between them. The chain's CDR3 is CASSHDGDGELFF. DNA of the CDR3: TGTGCCAGCTCACACGACGGAGACGGGGAGCTGTTTTTT.

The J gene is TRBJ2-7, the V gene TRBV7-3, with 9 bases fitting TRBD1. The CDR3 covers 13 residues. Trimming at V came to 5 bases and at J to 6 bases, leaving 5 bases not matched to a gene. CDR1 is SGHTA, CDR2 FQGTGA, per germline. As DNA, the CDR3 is TGTGCCAGCAGCCCGGGACAGGGCGCCGAGCAGTACTTC. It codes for CASSPGQGAEQYF. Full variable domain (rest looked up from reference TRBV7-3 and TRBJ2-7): GAGVSQTPSNKVTEKGKYVELRCDPISGHTALYWYRQSLGQGPEFLIYFQGTGAADDSGLPNDRFFAVRPEGSVSTLKIQRTERGDSAVYLCASSPGQGAEQYFGPGTRLTVT.

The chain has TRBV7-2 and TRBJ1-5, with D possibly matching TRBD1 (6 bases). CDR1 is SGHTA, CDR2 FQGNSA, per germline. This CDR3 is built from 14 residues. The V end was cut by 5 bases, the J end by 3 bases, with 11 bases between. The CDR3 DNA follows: TGTGCCAGCAGCCGGACAGAGAACAATCAGCCCCAGCATTTT. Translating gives CASSRTENNQPQHF. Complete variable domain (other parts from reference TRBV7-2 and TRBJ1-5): GAGVSQSPSNKVTEKGKDVELRCDPISGHTALYWYRQSLGQGLEFLIYFQGNSAPDKSGLPSDRFSAERTGGSVSTLTIQRTQQEDSAVYLCASSRTENNQPQHFGDGTRLSIL.